The entry below describes one T cell receptor (beta chain). The clone's antigen remains unknown. Base qualities are missing; no much larger clone stands one base away. The intended sense of this specimen's treatment or condition label: oral pan-JAK inhibitor, 5-10 mg twice daily. Lesional scalp punch biopsies and peripheral blood were collected from alopecia areata patients. PBMCs were separated by density centrifugation and stained for CD3, CD4 and CD8, after which CD4+ and CD8+ T cells were sorted on a FACSAria. These data come from a study of CD8+ T cells in alopecia areata (dated by TCRdb to the late 2010s). As for the study more broadly: Treated patients were enrolled in an open-label pilot trial of oral tofacitinib at 5 to 10 mg twice daily for moderate-to-severe alopecia areata. Tofacitinib was given for 6 to 18 months, followed by 6 months of follow-up off drug to assess delayed response and recurrence. For the treated patients, the SALT score, which quantifies what percentage of scalp surface area is affected, served as the measure of disease severity. In both human patients and the C3H/HeJ mouse model, the study applied high-throughput TCRbeta sequencing to look at T cell clonal expansion in alopecia areata. On the human side, TCRbeta sequencing was run on scalp tissue and on sorted CD4+ and CD8+ peripheral blood T cells from healthy controls and from alopecia areata patients with either patchy or totalis/universalis disease. Tofacitinib-treated patients had biopsies at baseline and at 4 and 24 weeks of treatment, with a later scalp biopsy in several patients. Scalp clonality was compared among normal scalp (n=4), patchy alopecia areata scalp (n=8), and alopecia totalis/universalis scalp (n=8). The RNA source kit depended on sample type: the PAXgene miRNA kit for fixed scalp, the miRNeasy kit for PBMCs, and the RNeasy kit for mouse skin. TCRbeta CDR3 regions were amplified by immunoSEQ multiplex PCR with 35 Vbeta forward and 13 Jbeta reverse primers. The study at large found these results: Compared with normal scalp, lesional scalp had higher clonality and more expanded CD8+ clones, particularly in alopecia totalis/universalis, a pattern that suggests antigenic drive. The treated cohort was small, with a single nonresponder, so links between baseline CD8+ expansion and response need larger studies. Scalp TCR repertoire analysis is complicated because resident alphabeta T cells in normal human skin are also sequenced, whereas mouse skin is dominated by gammadelta T cells. Shared TCR sequences between patients were less evident than in mice, which may be partly attributable to HLA diversity in the patient population. Scalp clonality and the number of expanded CD8+ clones among the top 100 scalp clones were significantly decreased by tofacitinib. During tofacitinib treatment, many expanded lesional clones stuck around in both scalp and blood, and this persistence may partly explain why relapse happens after treatment is stopped.

The CDR3 holds 15 amino acids from the cysteine to the phenylalanine. The read is trimmed to its CDR3 DNA, 45 bases read in frame from base 1. V drops 5 bases and J drops 4 bases, leaving 16 bases in between. From the germline V gene (reference sequence), CDR1 is LNHDA and CDR2 is SQIVND. The method was the immunoSEQ multiplex PCR assay. RNA was extracted from all samples and reverse transcribed into cDNA as template for TCR sequencing. SuperScript III was used to make first-strand cDNA, primed with a 2:1 mix of oligo-dT and random hexamers. A synthetic immune receptor repertoire was used to measure amplification bias, and any remaining bias was corrected computationally. Regarding the original processing steps: Raw reads were preprocessed to remove errors, and CDR3 was defined according to IMGT conventions as the region from the conserved cysteine to phenylalanine. Clonality was computed as 1 minus the Shannon entropy, with the entropy normalized by log2 of the number of productive unique TCRs. Whether each scalp clone was CD4 or CD8 was inferred by checking scalp TCRbeta sequences against the CD4 and CD8 repertoires from sorted blood. Entries here come from immuneACCESS through TCRdb and include only in-frame sequences with V and J called. Some clones fail to appear in such tables; in the studies checked, an unresolved V gene covers under half of the shortfall, and the cause of the remainder is unknown. For V, J and clone size, that table is used; D and trimming come from the DNA. Within this sample are 180,000 or so clones, with less than 75% of them counted one time only. The ten biggest clones cover 16% of the sample.

The receptor comes from a human donor with alopecia areata. The source material was CD4+ T cells sorted from blood, sampled at approximately week 60, from a patient treated with tofacitinib. The sequence links TRBV19 to TRBJ2-3; no D gene call is confident. The sequenced DNA is TGTGCCAGTAGTTCCTTCGGTCCCGGCGCAGATACGCAGTATTTT. Protein translation: CASSSFGPGADTQYF.